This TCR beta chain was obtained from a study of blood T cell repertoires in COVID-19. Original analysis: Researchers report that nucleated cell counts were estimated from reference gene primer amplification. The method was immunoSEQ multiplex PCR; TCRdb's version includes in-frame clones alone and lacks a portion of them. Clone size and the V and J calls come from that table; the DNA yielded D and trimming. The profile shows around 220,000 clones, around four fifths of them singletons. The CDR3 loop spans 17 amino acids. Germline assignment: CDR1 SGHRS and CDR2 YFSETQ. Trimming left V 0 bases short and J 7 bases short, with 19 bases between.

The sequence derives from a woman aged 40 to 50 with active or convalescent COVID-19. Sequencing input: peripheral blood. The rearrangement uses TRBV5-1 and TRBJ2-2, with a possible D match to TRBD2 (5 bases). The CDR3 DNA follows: TGCGCCAGCAGCTTGGAACAAACGCTAACTCGGGGCGGGGAGCTGTTTTTT. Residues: CASSLEQTLTRGGELFF.